Sequencing of this T cell receptor beta chain was carried out in a study of cytomegalovirus exposure and HLA in healthy donors (TCRdb year 2017). As for the study more broadly: An earlier analysis of approximately 550 of the donors reported roughly 270 Gb of sequence data and approximately 110 million unique TCR beta sequences from around 200 million T cells. To decide whether each TCR beta V gene segment behaved as functional or pseudogenic, an earlier analysis of nearly 600 of the donors relied on high-throughput TCR beta sequencing. A separate validation cohort of some 130 different subjects was used in addition to the roughly 640-subject first cohort. Every repertoire in the discovery cohort had been generated on one and the same sequencing platform. Donor age, sex, ethnicity and CMV serostatus were compiled together with the repertoire data. Because of strong linkage in the cohort, roughly 5 DR-DQ haplotypes were treated as single units for association and clustering. The aim of the study was to test whether cataloging public T cell receptors could identify signatures of past pathogen exposure. High-throughput TCR immunosequencing, statistical association of individual TCRs with disease status, and machine learning were combined to predict cytomegalovirus infection status. The T cell repertoires of under 750 subjects were profiled by immunosequencing and related to cytomegalovirus serostatus. HLA typing included class I and class II loci at four-digit resolution. Rather than using new phenotypic data, the later analysis identified candidate immune exposures from TCR beta sequences and from how often those sequences occurred across donors. Among 300 to 450 genotyped donors of the cohort, an average of around 240,000 unique TCR beta nucleotide sequences were sequenced per donor, 15% to 20% of them non-productive. The number of donors typed differed by locus, with about 629-640 for A, B, C, DRB1 and DQB1, around 500 for DQA1, approximately 580 for DPA1, and some 450 for DPB1. Genome-wide SNP genotypes for about 65% of the roughly 700 donors were used in a later genetic analysis, which treated that subset as a discovery cohort. Of the roughly 400 genotyped donors, approximately 83% fell in the genetic ancestry cluster associated with self-reported Caucasian donors. A later analysis re-examined previously published TCR beta repertoires from roughly 720 donors and added high-resolution HLA genotyping to investigate patterns of TCR occurrence. Approximately 330 gigabases of sequencing data and roughly 80 million unique TCR sequences made up an early release that covered nearly 650 HLA-typed donors.

The CDR3 runs 13 residues from the cysteine to the phenylalanine. Only CDR3 DNA is held: 39 bases, read in frame from base 1. Looking up the germline V gene (reference sequence) yields CDR1 LNHDA and CDR2 SQIVND. The germline ends are 8 bases apart after V is trimmed by 3 bases and J by 6 bases. Findings and caveats that apply to the study as a whole: The classifier was reported to diagnose cytomegalovirus status with high specificity and sensitivity in both the original cohort and the validation cohort. According to a later analysis, parvovirus B19, influenza, CMV and Epstein-Barr virus appeared linked to several top co-occurrence clusters. A later analysis found that most CMV-associated TCR beta chains appeared HLA-restricted, with HLA associations seemingly driven largely by CMV exposure. Because counts were too low, roughly 18 rarely observed V segments, including chromosome 9 orphons, were left out of the earlier analysis of over 550 of the donors. A further reported finding was that TCR beta sequences accurately predicted the HLA-A and HLA-B alleles for most subjects in the first cohort. A cluster of highly shared sequence variants was judged likely to be a technical artifact of the sequencing pipeline. The 87-base-pair reads could not distinguish some IMGT-functional V segments, including TRBV6-2 and TRBV6-3, so those segments were excluded. Three of the identified cytomegalovirus-associated TCR beta chains were confirmed in vitro to be specific for cytomegalovirus antigens. Because HLA typing was missing for some donors at each locus, association tests included only the typed subset. This cohort had only TCR beta chains sequenced, and the lack of alpha or paired-chain data limited which features could be detected. The authors suggested that the approach could potentially be generalized to other disease states and immunological phenotypes. A later analysis found that HLA-associated TCR beta chains were more clonally expanded and had lower generation probabilities than equally common non-associated chains. Broadly in line with IMGT annotations, most TCR beta V segments showed up in productive rearrangements about 87% or about 30% of the time in an earlier analysis of roughly 590 of the donors. Correlated functional status among segregating V segments might reflect linkage disequilibrium, but an unknown experimental factor could not be ruled out. A later analysis found that TCR association rates varied across HLA loci, with DRB1 alleles showing the most associated TCRs and HLA-C alleles the fewest. Compared with the roughly 670-donor mean, donors in an Asian-associated ancestry cluster had fewer N-insertions in productive TCRs, according to a later genetic analysis. V-gene and J-gene trimming of TCR beta chains was associated with a missense DCLRE1C variant in a later genetic analysis, and the association was replicated in an independent cohort. Most TCR sequences were seen in very few donors, while some public TCRs were found in many individuals. Strong co-occurrence of HLA alleles, especially DR and DQ, made assigning TCR associations to individual alleles difficult. The study gave a list of about 150 TCR beta chains associated with cytomegalovirus. Immune exposure information for the cohort was limited to CMV serostatus. Specific HLA alleles were associated with 16,951 TCR beta sequences at a false discovery rate of 0.05 in a later analysis. Presence/absence analyses assumed roughly uniform sequencing depth across donors, an assumption that may not hold.

Notes on this clone: No antigen is known for it. No much larger clone is present one base from it, and per-base qualities are unavailable.

Preparation of the library involved the immunoSEQ multiplex PCR assay. A mixture of 60 forward primers for TCR Vbeta segments and 13 reverse primers for TCR Jbeta segments was used in the multiplex PCR. The CDR3 region of rearranged TCR beta genes was amplified from genomic DNA by a multiplex PCR assay. The Illumina HiSeq System was used to sequence the amplified TCR beta libraries as 87-base-pair reads. The source study handled its data this way. A later analysis tallied roughly 78 million unique TCR beta chains across the 600 to 700 repertoires, and around 12 million of those chains were shared by two or more donors. To remove PCR and sequencing errors, raw reads were error-corrected and collapsed into unique sequences using a nearest-neighbor algorithm that merged closely related sequences. Alignment of CDR3 sequences to IMGT reference sequences was used to assign V, D and J gene segments. For a sequence to be retained, a match of at least six nucleotides to both a V gene segment and a J gene segment was required. Rearrangements were classified as productive when the CDR3 lacked stop codons and remained in frame with V and J, and all other rearrangements were classified as non-productive. CDR3 was defined according to IMGT convention as the region running from the second conserved V-encoded cysteine to the conserved J-encoded phenylalanine. In an earlier analysis of roughly 610 of the donors, sequences lacking an unambiguous match to a single V gene segment were excluded. An earlier analysis of 587 of the donors classified V segments as functional when productive rearrangements were above 56.7% and as segregating when the standard deviation between donors was above 5%. To diagnose cytomegalovirus status from the catalog of TCR beta chain sequences, a statistical classification framework was built. In a later analysis, TCR nucleotide sequences were compared against IMGT/GENE-DB human TR gene sequences so that V and J genes could be assigned. A later analysis assigned CDR3 sequences and most-parsimonious VDJ recombination scenarios with the TCRdist pipeline. In a later analysis, each TCR beta chain was defined by its CDR3 amino acid sequence together with its V-gene family, and reads without a unique V-gene family were excluded. In a later analysis, a few hundred highly shared, low-generation-probability nucleotide sequences were removed to address suspected cross-contamination and a sequencing artifact. In a later analysis, a clonal expansion index was calculated for each public chain from normalized within-repertoire ranks of inferred template counts. In a later analysis, generation probabilities were computed using a VDJ recombination model fitted to out-of-frame rearrangements, and the results were checked against IGoR. In a later analysis, hypergeometric tests were used to score TCR-TCR, TCR-HLA and TCR-CMV co-occurrence, with a repertoire-size bias correction applied to TCR pairs. To estimate false discovery rates, a later analysis permuted the HLA or CMV assignments 20 times. In a later analysis, co-occurring TCRs were grouped using DBSCAN, and TCRdist sequence similarity was added for clustering within HLA-allele-positive subsets. Co-occurrence clustering excluded repertoires with fewer than 30,000 or more than 120,000 public chains, plus five with anomalous nucleotide sharing. TCRdb obtained this table from immuneACCESS and retained in-frame rearrangements with V and J assigned. These tables miss some clones; where compared with another copy, unresolved V genes account for less than half of the shortfall, and the remainder is unexplained. V and J calls and clone size are given by that table; D and trimming were obtained from the DNA. The sample table shows approximately 210,000 clones, and about 85% are seen once. The ten largest make up about 0.36% of the sample.

The cohort was made up of 500 to 850 healthy bone marrow donors. At the time of sampling, all cohort members were nominally healthy, though unrecorded immune exposures were likely present. The donor was CMV seropositive and belonged to the group of 250 to 300 seropositive cohort members. Each donor provided a peripheral blood sample, and peripheral blood mononuclear cells were used for TCR beta sequencing. Genomic DNA was extracted from the blood cell samples with the Qiagen DNeasy Blood Extraction Kit. The sample consisted of PBMCs. The TCR was taken from a male donor in good health and CMV-seropositive. The rearranged segments are TRBV19 and TRBJ2-2, with TRBD2 perhaps the D gene, on 6 matching bases. The CDR3 is CASSITGAGELFF. The DNA sequence reads TGTGCCAGTAGTATTACGGGAGCCGGGGAGCTGTTTTTT.